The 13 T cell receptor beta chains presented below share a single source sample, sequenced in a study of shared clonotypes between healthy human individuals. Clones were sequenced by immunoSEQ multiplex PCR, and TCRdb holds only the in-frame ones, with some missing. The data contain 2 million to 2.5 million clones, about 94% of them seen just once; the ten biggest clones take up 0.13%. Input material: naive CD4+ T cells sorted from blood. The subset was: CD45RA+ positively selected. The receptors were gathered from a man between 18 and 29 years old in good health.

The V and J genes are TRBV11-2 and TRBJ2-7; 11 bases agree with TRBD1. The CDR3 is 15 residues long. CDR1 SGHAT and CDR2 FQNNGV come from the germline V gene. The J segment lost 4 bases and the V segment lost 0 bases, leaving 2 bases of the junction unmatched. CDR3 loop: CASSLEGTGGYEQYF. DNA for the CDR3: TGTGCCAGCAGCTTAGAGGGGACAGGGGGTTACGAGCAGTACTTC.

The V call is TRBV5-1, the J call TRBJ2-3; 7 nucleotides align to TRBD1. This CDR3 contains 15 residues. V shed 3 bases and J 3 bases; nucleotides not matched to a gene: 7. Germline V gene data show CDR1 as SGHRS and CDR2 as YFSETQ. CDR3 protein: CASSSTGLGTDTQYF. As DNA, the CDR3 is TGCGCCAGCAGCTCGACAGGGCTGGGGACAGATACGCAGTATTTT.

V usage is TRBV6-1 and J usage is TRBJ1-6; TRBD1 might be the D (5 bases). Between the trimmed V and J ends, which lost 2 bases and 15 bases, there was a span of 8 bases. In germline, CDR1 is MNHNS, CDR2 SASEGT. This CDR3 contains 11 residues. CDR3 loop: CASSERGFLHF. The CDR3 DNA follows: TGTGCCAGCAGTGAACGGGGGTTCCTCCACTTT.

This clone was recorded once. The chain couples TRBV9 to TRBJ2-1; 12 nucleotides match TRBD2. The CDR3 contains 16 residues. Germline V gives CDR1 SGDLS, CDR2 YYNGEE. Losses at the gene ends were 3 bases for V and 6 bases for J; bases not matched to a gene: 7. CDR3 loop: CASSATGLAGINEQFF. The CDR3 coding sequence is TGTGCCAGCAGCGCGACCGGACTAGCGGGGATCAATGAGCAGTTCTTC.

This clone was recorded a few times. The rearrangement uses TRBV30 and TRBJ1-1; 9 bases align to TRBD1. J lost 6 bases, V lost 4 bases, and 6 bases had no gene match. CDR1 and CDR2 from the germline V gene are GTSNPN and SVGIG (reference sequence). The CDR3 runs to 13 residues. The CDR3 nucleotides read TGTGCCTGGACGGGACAGGGATACGCTGAAGCTTTCTTT. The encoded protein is CAWTGQGYAEAFF. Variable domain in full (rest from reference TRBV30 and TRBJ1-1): SQTIHQWPATLVQPVGSPLSLECTVEGTSNPNLYWYRQAAGRGLQLLFYSVGIGQISSEVPQNLSASRPQDRQFILSSKKLLLSDSGFYLCAWTGQGYAEAFFGQGTRLTVV.

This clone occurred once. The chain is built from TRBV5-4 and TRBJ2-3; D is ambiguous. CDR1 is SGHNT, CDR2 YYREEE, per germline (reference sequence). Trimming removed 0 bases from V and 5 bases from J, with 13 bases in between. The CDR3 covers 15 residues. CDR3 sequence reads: CASSLGLATGDTQYF. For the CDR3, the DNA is TGTGCCAGCAGCTTGGGCCTTGCTACGGGAGATACGCAGTATTTT.

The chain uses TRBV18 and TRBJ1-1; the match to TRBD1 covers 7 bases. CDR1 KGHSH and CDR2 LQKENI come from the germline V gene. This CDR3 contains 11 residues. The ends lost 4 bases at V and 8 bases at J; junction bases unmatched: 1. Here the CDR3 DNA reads TGTGCCAGCTCACAGGACAGGGAAGCTTTCTTT. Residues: CASSQDREAFF.

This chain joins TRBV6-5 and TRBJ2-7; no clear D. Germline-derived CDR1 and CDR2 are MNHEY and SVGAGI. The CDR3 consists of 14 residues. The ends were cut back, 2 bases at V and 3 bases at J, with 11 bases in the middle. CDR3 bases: TGTGCCAGCAGTTACCACCCGGGTATCTACGAGCAGTACTTC. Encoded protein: CASSYHPGIYEQYF.

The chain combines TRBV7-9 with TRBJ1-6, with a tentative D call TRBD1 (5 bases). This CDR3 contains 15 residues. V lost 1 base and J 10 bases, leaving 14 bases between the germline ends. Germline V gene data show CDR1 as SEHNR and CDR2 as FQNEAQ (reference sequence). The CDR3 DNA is TGTGCCAGCAGCTTAGTGGGGGTAAGGGGCTCACCCCTCCACTTT. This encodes CASSLVGVRGSPLHF.

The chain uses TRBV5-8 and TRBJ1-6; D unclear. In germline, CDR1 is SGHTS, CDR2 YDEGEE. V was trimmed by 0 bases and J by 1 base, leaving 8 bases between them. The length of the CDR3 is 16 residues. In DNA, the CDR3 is TGTGCCAGCAGCTTGGCTTGGGGTTCCTATAATTCACCCCTCCACTTT. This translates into CASSLAWGSYNSPLHF.

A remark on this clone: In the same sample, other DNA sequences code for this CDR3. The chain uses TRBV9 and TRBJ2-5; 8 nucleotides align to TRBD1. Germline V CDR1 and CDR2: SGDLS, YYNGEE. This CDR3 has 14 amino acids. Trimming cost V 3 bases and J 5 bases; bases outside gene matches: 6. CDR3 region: CASSAGQGGETQYF. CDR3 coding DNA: TGTGCCAGCAGCGCCGGACAGGGAGGTGAGACCCAGTACTTC. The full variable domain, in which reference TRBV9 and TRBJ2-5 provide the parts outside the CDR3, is DSGVTQTPKHLITATGQRVTLRCSPRSGDLSVYWYQQSLDQGLQFLIQYYNGEERAKGNILERFSAQQFPDLHSELNLSSLELGDSALYFCASSAGQGGETQYFGPGTRLLVL.

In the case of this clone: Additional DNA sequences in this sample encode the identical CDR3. The CDR3 DNA is TGCGCCAGCAGCACGGGTAGCTCCTACGAGCAGTACTTC. Translation gives CASSTGSSYEQYF. The chain couples TRBV5-1 to TRBJ2-7; D remains unclear. Trimming removed 4 bases at V and 0 bases at J, with 8 bases between. Germline V CDR1 and CDR2: SGHRS, YFSETQ. The CDR3 length is 13 residues.

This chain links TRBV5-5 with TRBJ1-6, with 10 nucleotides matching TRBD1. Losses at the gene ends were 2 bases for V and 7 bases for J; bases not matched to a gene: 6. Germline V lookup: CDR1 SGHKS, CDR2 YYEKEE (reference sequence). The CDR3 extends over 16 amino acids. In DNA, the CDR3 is TGTGCCAGCAGCTTAACGGGACAGGGGACGAATTCACCCCTCCACTTT. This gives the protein CASSLTGQGTNSPLHF.